This T cell receptor (beta chain) came from a study of blood T cell repertoires in COVID-19. In the study's own analysis: Nucleated cell number was recorded as an estimate derived from reference gene primer amplification. Some clones are missing from TCRdb's copy, which holds only in-frame ones; the method was immunoSEQ multiplex PCR. From that table come the V and J calls and clone size; the DNA was used to work out D and trimming. The table records fewer than 300,000 clones, approximately 90% of them present only once. This TCR was recovered from a woman in her thirties with COVID-19, enrolled during active disease. The source material was peripheral blood.

The CDR3 here is CASSSDRENPYEQYF. As DNA, the CDR3 is TGCGCCAGCAGCTCGGACAGGGAGAATCCCTACGAGCAGTACTTC. V usage is TRBV5-1 and J usage is TRBJ2-7; 8 positions agree with TRBD1. The junction had 7 bases not matched to a gene; V was cut back by 3 bases and J by 2 bases. The CDR3 runs 15 residues. CDR1 SGHRS and CDR2 YFSETQ come from the germline V gene.